This record concerns one T cell receptor (beta chain) sequence. This sample was included in a study of blood T cell repertoires in COVID-19. Only in-frame clones appear in the TCRdb table, and some are missing; sequencing was by immunoSEQ multiplex PCR. The profile shows about 280,000 clones, about 90% of them singletons. The ends lost 4 bases at V and 6 bases at J; junction bases unmatched: 3. Germline-derived CDR1 and CDR2 are SGHAT and FQNNGV. The CDR3 is 14 amino acids. Material for sequencing was PBMCs or T cells enriched from blood (not recorded which). The TCR comes from a woman aged 25 to 39 with acute COVID-19. This chain uses TRBV11-2 with TRBJ2-1, with TRBD2 matching 10 bases. CDR3 sequence reads: CASSYRTSGNEQFF. The CDR3 DNA reads as TGTGCCAGCAGCTACCGGACTAGCGGCAATGAGCAGTTCTTC. Full variable domain (missing parts from reference TRBV11-2 and TRBJ2-1): EAGVAQSPRYKIIEKRQSVAFWCNPISGHATLYWYQQILGQGPKLLIQFQNNGVVDDSQLPKDRFSAERLKGVDSTLKIQPAKLEDSAVYLCASSYRTSGNEQFFGPGTRLTVL.